This TCR delta chain was recorded in a study of gamma-delta T cells after stem cell transplantation. The CDR3 spans 18 residues. Germline CDR1 and CDR2: GEAIGNYY and EKD. A remark on this clone: The TCRdb protein comes from a much larger clone and disagrees with this DNA's translation at residue 10, likely due to a read error; the protein given here is derived from the DNA.

TCRdb re-identified clones in the RT-PCR reads via CATT. Of roughly 1,100 delta-chain clones in the sample, approximately 3.8% are singletons; the top ten hold 52%. Sequencing was carried out using gamma-delta T cells. The source is a human donor. It is not recorded whose cells these are; they may come from a transplant donor. The V call is TRDV2, the J call TRDJ1, with D possibly TRDD3 on 6 matching bases. The CDR3 sequence: CACDGLTRWVIRSDILIF. The CDR3 nucleotides read TGTGCCTGTGACGGCCTGACCCGCTGGGTGATACGATCCGATATACTCATCTTT.